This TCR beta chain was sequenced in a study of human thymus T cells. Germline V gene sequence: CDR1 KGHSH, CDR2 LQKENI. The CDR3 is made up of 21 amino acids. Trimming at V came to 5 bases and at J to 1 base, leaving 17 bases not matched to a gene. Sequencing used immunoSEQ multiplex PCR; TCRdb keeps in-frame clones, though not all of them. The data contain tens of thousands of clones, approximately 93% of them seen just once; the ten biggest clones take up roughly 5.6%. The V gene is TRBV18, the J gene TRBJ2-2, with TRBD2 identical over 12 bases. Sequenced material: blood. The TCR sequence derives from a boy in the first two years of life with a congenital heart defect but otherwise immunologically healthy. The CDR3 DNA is TGTGCCAGCTCAGGGAGACTAGCGGGAGTTCCCCAGAGACGGAACACCGGGGAGCTGTTTTTT. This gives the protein CASSGRLAGVPQRRNTGELFF.